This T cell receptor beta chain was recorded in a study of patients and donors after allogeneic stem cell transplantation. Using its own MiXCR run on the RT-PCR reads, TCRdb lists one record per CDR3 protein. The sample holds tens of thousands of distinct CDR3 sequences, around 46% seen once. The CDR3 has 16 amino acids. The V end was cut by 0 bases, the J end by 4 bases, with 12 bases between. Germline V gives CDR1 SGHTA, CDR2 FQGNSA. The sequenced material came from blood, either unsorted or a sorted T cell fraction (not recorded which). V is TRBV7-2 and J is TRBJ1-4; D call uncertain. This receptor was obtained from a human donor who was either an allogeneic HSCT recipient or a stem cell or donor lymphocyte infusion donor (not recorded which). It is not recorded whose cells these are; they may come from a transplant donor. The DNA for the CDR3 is TGTGCCAGCAGCTTAGCTAGCGGTCACAGTAATGAAAAACTGTTTTTT. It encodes CASSLASGHSNEKLFF.